These 3 T cell receptor beta chains were all obtained from the same sample, sequenced in a study of T cell changes during pregnancy in multiple sclerosis (dated by TCRdb to the late 2010s). The receptor library was made with the immunoSEQ multiplex PCR assay. TCRdb took over this immuneACCESS table, retaining in-frame rearrangements with V and J assigned. Such tables are incomplete; in checked studies, under half of the missing clones stem from an unresolved V gene, and the remainder is unexplained. The sample table contains 20,000 to 25,000 clones; only one count was recorded for about 86% of them. Of the sample, approximately 1.2% is held by the ten largest clones. The sequenced sample was CD4+ T cells from peripheral blood mononuclear cells, obtained in the first trimester of pregnancy. All receptors come from a female donor in good health, enrolled as a control in a pregnancy study.

V is TRBV11-2 and J is TRBJ1-2, with D possibly being TRBD1 (5 bases). The CDR3 spans 15 residues. Trimming took 4 bases from V and 8 from J, leaving 20 bases between them. CDR1 is SGHAT, CDR2 FQNNGV, per germline. The CDR3 spells CASSSPRGAGGGYTF. The CDR3 DNA reads TGTGCCAGCAGCTCACCTAGGGGCGCCGGAGGGGGCTACACCTTC. Combining the CDR3 with reference TRBV11-2 and TRBJ1-2 gives the whole variable domain EAGVAQSPRYKIIEKRQSVAFWCNPISGHATLYWYQQILGQGPKLLIQFQNNGVVDDSQLPKDRFSAERLKGVDSTLKIQPAKLEDSAVYLCASSSPRGAGGGYTFGSGTRLTVV.

The chain recombines TRBV7-7 with TRBJ2-5; possibly TRBD1 for D (7 bases). Germline assignment: CDR1 SSHAT and CDR2 FNYEAQ (reference sequence). V lost 5 bases and J 4 bases, leaving 14 bases between the germline ends. CDR3 size: 14 residues. This CDR3 reads CASSQRQGGETQYF. CDR3 bases: TGTGCCAGCAGCCAAAGACAGGGAGGAGAGACCCAGTACTTC. The variable domain in full, completed from reference TRBV7-7 and TRBJ2-5, reads GAGVSQSPRYKVTKRGQDVTLRCDPISSHATLYWYQQALGQGPEFLTYFNYEAQPDKSGLPSDRFSAERPEGSISTLTIQRTEQRDSAMYRCASSQRQGGETQYFGPGTRLLVL.

V gene TRBV7-3 combines with J gene TRBJ2-2; D not certain. Trimming shortened V by 10 bases and J by 1 base, and 10 bases separated the two germline ends. Germline V gives CDR1 SGHTA, CDR2 FQGTGA. This CDR3 comprises 13 residues. CDR3 sequence reads: CATATGNTGELFF. The CDR3 nucleotides are TGTGCCACCGCTACCGGGAACACCGGGGAGCTGTTTTTT.